This T cell receptor (beta chain) was captured by sequencing in a study of T cell responses to AZD1222 COVID-19 vaccine. Study observations and caveats: Sampling that yielded the repertoires occurred only after the peak T cell response. Reportedly, close to half of spike-specific TCRs are directed against unmutated variant regions.

With regard to this clone: Its cognate antigen is unknown.

Germline CDR1 MNHEY, CDR2 SVGEGT. The V and J ends lost 2 bases and 7 bases respectively, with 15 bases between them. The CDR3 length is 14 residues. TCRdb's copy holds only in-frame clones and misses some; the assay was immunoSEQ multiplex PCR. The sample shows approximately 140,000 clones, roughly 91% of them seen only once. The clonotype was recovered from an adult in good health. The material was peripheral blood, obtained on day 0 of AZD1222 vaccination. V is TRBV6-2 or TRBV6-3 and J is TRBJ2-7, with D unresolved. The CDR3 reads CASSYKSSSREQYF. The CDR3 nucleotides are TGTGCCAGCAGTTACAAGTCATCTTCACGGGAGCAGTACTTC.